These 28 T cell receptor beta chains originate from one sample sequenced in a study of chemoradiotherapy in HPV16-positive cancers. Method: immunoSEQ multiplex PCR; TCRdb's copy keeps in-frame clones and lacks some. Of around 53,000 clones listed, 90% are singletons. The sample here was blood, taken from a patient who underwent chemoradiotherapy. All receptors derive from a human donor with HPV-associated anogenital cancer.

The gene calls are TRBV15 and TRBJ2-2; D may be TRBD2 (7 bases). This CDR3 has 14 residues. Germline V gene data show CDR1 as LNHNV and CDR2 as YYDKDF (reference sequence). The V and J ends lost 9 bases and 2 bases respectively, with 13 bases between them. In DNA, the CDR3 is TGTGCCACTGAGGCGGGGGCTAACACCGGGGAGCTGTTTTTT. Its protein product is CATEAGANTGELFF. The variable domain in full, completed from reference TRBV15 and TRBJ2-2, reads DAMVIQNPRYQVTQFGKPVTLSCSQTLNHNVMYWYQQKSSQAPKLLFHYYDKDFNNEADTPDNFQSRRPNTSFCFLDIRSPGLGDTAMYLCATEAGANTGELFFGEGSRLTVL.

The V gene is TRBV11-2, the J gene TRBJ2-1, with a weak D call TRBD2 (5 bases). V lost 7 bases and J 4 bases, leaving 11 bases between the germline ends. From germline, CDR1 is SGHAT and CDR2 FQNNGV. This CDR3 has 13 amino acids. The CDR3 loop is CASNRELYNEQFF. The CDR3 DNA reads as TGTGCCAGCAACCGGGAATTGTACAATGAGCAGTTCTTC.

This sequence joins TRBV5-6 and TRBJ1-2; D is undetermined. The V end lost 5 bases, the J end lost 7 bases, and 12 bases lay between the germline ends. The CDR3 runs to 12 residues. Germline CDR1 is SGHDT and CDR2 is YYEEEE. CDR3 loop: CASSSAPGGYTF. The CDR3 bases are TGTGCCAGCAGTTCGGCCCCGGGTGGCTACACCTTC.

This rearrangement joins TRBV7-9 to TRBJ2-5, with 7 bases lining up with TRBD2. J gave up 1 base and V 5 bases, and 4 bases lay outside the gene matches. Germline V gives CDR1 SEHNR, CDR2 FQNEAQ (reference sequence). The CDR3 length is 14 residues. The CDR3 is CASSRLAPQETQYF. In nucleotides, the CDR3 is TGTGCCAGCAGCCGACTAGCCCCCCAAGAGACCCAGTACTTC.

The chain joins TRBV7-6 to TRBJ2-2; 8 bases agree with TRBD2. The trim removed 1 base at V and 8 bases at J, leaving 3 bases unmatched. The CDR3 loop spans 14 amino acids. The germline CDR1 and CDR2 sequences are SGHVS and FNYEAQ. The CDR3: CASSLEGLVGELFF. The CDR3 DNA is TGTGCCAGCAGCTTAGAGGGACTAGTTGGGGAGCTGTTTTTT. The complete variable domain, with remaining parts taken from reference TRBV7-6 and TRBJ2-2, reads GAGVSQSPRYKVTKRGQDVALRCDPISGHVSLYWYRQALGQGPEFLTYFNYEAQQDKSGLPNDRFSAERPEGSISTLTIQRTEQRDSAMYRCASSLEGLVGELFFGEGSRLTVL.

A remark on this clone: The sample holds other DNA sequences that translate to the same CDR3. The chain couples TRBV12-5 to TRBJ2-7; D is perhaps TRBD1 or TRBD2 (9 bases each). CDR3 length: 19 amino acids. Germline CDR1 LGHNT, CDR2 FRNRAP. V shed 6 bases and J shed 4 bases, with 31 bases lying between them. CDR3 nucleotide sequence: TGTGCTAGTGGGCAATTCCGGGACAGGGAGGGACTAGCCCATTACGAGCAGTACTTC. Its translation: CASGQFRDREGLAHYEQYF.

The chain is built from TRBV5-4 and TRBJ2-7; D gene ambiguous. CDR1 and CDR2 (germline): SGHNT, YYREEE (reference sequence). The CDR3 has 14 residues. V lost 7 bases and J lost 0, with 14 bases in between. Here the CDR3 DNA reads TGTGCCAGCCTAAGAAGGGAAAACTCCTACGAGCAGTACTTC. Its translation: CASLRRENSYEQYF.

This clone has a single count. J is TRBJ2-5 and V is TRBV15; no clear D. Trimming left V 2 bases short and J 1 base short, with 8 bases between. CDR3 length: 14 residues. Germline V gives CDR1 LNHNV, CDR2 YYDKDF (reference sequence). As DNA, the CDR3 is TGTGCCACCAGCAGACAGGCGGCCCAAGAGACCCAGTACTTC. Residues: CATSRQAAQETQYF.

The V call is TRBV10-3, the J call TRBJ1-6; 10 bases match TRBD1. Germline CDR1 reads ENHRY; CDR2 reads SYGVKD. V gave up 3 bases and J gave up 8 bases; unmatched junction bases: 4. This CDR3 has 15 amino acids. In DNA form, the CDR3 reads TGTGCCATCAGTGAAGAGGGGACAGGGGATTCACCCCTCCACTTT. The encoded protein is CAISEEGTGDSPLHF.

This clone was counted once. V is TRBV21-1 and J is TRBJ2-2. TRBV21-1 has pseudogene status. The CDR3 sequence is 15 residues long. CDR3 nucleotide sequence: TGTGCCAGCAGCAAAGCGGTGTCGAACACCGGGGAGCTGTTTTTT. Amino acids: CASSKAVSNTGELFF.

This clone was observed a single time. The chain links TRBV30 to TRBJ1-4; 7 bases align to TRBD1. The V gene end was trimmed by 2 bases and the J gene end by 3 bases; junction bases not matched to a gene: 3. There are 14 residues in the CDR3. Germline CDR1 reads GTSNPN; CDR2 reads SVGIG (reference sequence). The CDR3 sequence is CAWSLTGSNEKLFF. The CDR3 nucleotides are TGTGCCTGGAGTTTGACAGGGTCTAATGAAAAACTGTTTTTT.

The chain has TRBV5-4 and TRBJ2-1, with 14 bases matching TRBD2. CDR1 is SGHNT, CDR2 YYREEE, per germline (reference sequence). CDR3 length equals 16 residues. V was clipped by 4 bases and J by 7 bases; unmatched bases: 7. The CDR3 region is CASSDTTSGGANEQFF. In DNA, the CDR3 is TGTGCCAGCAGCGATACGACTAGCGGGGGGGCGAATGAGCAGTTCTTC.

CDR3 DNA: TGTGCCAGCTGCAATTCGGGACAGGTCTGCTACGAGCAGTACTTC. It encodes CASCNSGQVCYEQYF. The V and J genes are TRBV5-6 and TRBJ2-7; 8 bases match TRBD1. The CDR3 runs to 15 residues. Germline lookup yields CDR1 SGHDT and CDR2 YYEEEE. V lost 7 bases and J lost 3; bases outside the gene matches: 12.

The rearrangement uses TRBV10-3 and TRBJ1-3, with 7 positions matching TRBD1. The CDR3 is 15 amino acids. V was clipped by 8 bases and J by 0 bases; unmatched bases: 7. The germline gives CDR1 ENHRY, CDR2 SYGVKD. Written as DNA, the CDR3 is TGTGCCATCGAGGGGGGGGACAGCTCTGGAAACACCATATATTTT. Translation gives CAIEGGDSSGNTIYF.

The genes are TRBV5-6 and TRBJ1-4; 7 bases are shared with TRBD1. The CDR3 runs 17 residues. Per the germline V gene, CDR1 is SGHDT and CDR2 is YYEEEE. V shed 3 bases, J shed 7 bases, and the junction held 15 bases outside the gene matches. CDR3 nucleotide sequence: TGTGCCAGCAGCTCCGGGACAGTGTTTTACCTGAGTGAAAAACTGTTTTTT. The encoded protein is CASSSGTVFYLSEKLFF.

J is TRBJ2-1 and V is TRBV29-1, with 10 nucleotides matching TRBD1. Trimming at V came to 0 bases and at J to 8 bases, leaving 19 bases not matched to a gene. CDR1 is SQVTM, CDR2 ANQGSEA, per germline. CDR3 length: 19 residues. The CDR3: CSVEDGDRGMYYSVDEQFF. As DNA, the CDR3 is TGCAGCGTTGAAGATGGGGACAGGGGTATGTATTATTCCGTCGATGAGCAGTTCTTC.

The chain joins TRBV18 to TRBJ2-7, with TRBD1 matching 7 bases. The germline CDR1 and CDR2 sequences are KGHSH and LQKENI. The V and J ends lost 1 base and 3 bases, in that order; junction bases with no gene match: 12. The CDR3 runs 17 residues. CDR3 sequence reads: CASSPRGPGGDVYEQYF. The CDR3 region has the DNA TGTGCCAGCTCACCACGCGGTCCAGGGGGTGATGTCTACGAGCAGTACTTC.

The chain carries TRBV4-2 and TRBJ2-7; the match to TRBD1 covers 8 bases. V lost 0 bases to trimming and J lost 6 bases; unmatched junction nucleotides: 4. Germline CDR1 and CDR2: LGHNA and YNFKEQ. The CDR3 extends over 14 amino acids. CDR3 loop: CASSQDGTGGEQYF. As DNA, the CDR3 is TGTGCCAGCAGCCAAGACGGGACAGGAGGCGAGCAGTACTTC.

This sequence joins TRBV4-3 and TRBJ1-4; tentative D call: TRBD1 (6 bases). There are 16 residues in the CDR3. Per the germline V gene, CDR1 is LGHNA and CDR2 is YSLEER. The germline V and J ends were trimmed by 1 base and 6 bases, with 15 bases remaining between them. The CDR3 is CASSQVGGKGDEKLFF. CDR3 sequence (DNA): TGCGCCAGCAGCCAAGTTGGGGGCAAGGGAGATGAAAAACTGTTTTTT.

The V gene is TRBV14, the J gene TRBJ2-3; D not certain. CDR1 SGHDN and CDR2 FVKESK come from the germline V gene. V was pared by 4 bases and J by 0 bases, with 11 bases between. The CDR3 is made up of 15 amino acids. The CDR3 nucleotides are TGTGCCAGCAGCCGCCTGGGCTTTAGCACAGATACGCAGTATTTT. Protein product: CASSRLGFSTDTQYF.

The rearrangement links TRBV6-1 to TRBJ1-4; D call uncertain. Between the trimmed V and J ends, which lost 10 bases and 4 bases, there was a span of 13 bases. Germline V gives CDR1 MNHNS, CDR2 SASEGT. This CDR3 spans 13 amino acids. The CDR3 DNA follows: TGTGCCACCGCGCGGGGAGGTAATGAAAAACTGTTTTTT. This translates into CATARGGNEKLFF.

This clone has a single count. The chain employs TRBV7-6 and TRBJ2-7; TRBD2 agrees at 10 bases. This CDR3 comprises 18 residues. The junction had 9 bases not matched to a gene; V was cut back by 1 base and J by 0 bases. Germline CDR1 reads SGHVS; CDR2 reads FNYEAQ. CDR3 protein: CASSLGARTSGNSYEQYF. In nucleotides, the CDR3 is TGTGCCAGCAGCTTAGGAGCGCGTACTAGCGGGAACTCCTACGAGCAGTACTTC.

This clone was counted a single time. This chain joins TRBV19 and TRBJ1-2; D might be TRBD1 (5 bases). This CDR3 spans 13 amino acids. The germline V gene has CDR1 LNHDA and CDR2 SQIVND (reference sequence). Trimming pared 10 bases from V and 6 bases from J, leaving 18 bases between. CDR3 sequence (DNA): TGTGCCATCAAAGGGGAATATGAGAATGGCTACACCTTC. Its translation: CAIKGEYENGYTF.

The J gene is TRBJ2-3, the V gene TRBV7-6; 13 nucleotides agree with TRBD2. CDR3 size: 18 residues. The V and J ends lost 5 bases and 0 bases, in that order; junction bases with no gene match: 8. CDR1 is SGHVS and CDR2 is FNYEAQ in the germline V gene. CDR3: CASSPGTSGKPSTDTQYF. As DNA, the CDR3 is TGTGCCAGCAGCCCAGGGACTAGCGGGAAGCCTAGCACAGATACGCAGTATTTT.

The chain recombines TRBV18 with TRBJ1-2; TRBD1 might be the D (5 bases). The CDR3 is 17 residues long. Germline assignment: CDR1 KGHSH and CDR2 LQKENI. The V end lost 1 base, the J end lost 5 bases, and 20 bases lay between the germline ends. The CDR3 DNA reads TGTGCCAGCTCACCACGACAGACGTCTCCCAAGGCGTATGGCTACACCTTC. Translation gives CASSPRQTSPKAYGYTF. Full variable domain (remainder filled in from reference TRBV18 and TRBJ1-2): NAGVMQNPRHLVRRRGQEARLRCSPMKGHSHVYWYRQLPEEGLKFMVYLQKENIIDESGMPKERFSAEFPKEGPSILRIQQVVRGDSAAYFCASSPRQTSPKAYGYTFGSGTRLTVV.

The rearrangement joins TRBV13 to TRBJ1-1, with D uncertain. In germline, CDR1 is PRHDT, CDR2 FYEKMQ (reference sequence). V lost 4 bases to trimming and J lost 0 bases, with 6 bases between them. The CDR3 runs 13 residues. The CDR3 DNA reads TGTGCCAGCAGCTCCAGTATGAACACTGAAGCTTTCTTT. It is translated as CASSSSMNTEAFF.

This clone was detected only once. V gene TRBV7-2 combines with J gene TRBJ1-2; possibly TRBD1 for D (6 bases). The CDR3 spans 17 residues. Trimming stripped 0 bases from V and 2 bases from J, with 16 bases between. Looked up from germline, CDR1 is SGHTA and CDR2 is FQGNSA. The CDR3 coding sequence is TGTGCCAGCAGCTTAGCGCCTTCGCGGGGGGCCAACTATGGCTACACCTTC. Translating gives CASSLAPSRGANYGYTF.

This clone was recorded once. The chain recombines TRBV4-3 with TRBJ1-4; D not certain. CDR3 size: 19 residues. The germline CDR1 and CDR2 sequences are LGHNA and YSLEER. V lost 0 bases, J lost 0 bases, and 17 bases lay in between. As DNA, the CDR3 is TGCGCCAGCAGCCAAGATCGCAGTCCCAACAGAGCAACTAATGAAAAACTGTTTTTT. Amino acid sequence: CASSQDRSPNRATNEKLFF.